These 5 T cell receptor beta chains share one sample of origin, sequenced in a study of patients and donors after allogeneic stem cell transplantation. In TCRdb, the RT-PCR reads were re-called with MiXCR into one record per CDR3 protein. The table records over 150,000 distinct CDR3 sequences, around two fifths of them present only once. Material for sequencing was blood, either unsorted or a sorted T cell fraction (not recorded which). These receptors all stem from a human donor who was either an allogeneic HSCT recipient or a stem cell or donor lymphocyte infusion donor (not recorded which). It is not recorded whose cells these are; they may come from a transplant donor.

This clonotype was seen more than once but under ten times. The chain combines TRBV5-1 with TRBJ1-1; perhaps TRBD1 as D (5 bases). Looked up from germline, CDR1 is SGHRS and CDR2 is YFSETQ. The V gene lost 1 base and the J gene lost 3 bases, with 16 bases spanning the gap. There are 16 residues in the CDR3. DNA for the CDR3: TGCGCCAGCAGCTTGTTGGGGGGTAGTGCGGACACTGAAGCTTTCTTT. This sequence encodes CASSLLGGSADTEAFF.

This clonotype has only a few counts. In DNA form, the CDR3 reads TGTGCCAGCAGTCCCAGGGGGGAAAAACTGTTTTTT. It specifies CASSPRGEKLFF. This sequence joins TRBV12-3 or TRBV12-4 and TRBJ1-4; 7 nucleotides match TRBD1. V shed 5 bases and J 8 bases; nucleotides not matched to a gene: 2. There are 12 residues in the CDR3.

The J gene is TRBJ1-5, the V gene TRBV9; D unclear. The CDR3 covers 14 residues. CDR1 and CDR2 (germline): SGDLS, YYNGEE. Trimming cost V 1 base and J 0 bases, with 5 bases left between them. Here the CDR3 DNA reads TGTGCCAGCAGCGTAACGGATAGCAATCAGCCCCAGCATTTT. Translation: CASSVTDSNQPQHF.

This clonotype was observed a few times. CDR3 in DNA: TGCAGTGCTAATCAACAGGGGACTGAAGCTTTCTTT. Translated, it gives CSANQQGTEAFF. The genes are TRBV20-1 and TRBJ1-1, with 7 bases fitting TRBD1. The germline V gene encodes CDR1 DFQATT and CDR2 SNEGSKA (reference sequence). This CDR3 comprises 12 residues. With 4 bases clipped from V and 5 bases from J, the junction kept 4 bases outside the gene matches.

The CDR3 DNA follows: TGTGCCAGCAGTCAGGGGGCGAACGGCTACACCTTC. This gives the protein CASSQGANGYTF. V usage is TRBV6-2 or TRBV6-3 and J usage is TRBJ1-2; 8 positions match TRBD1. CDR3 length: 12 residues. Trimming took 5 bases from V and 8 from J; bases not matched to a gene: 4. Germline CDR1 and CDR2: MNHEY and SVGEGT.